This is a list of T cell receptor beta chains from one sample in a study of CD8+CD57+ T cells in acquired aplastic anemia. Via MiXCR, TCRdb re-called the reads, giving one row per CDR3 protein. The sample has roughly 250,000 distinct CDR3 sequences, less than 85% seen once. The specimen was sorted CD4+, CD8+, or CD8+CD57+ T cells (not recorded which) from PBMCs. The receptors shown here come from a human donor with aplastic anemia. Both conserved end residues are part of each CDR3. Each record gives: V gene, D gene, clone size, J gene, CDR3 DNA, CDR3 protein. The D gene is left open where the match is weak. Part of the rows lack a size; the others show once, few, many or a class for expanded clones.

TRBV9	-	-	TRBJ2-5	TGCGCCAGCAGCGTCCGGACTAAGGCTACAGATACCCAGTACTTC	CASSVRTKATDTQYF
TRBV15	-	-	TRBJ2-7	TGTGCCACCAGCAACGAACAGGGAGGTTCCTACGAGCAGTACTTC	CATSNEQGGSYEQYF
TRBV10-3	TRBD1	-	TRBJ1-2	TGTGCCATCAGTGAGAAAGAAACAGGGGGAGGCTACACCTTC	CAISEKETGGGYTF
TRBV9	-	-	TRBJ2-3	-	CASSVRGGELFFEYF
TRBV7-2	-	-	TRBJ2-3	TGTGCCAGCAGCTTTGCGGCAGACCCCAATACCCATTATTTT	CASSFAADPNTHYF
TRBV29-1	-	-	TRBJ2-3	TGCAGCAGCAGCGGGACAGAAAACACAGATACGCAGTATTTT	CSSSGTENTDTQYF
TRBV11-2	TRBD2	-	TRBJ2-4	TGTGCCAGCGGCGCAATTGGGAGGGTTCAGTACTTC	CASGAIGRVQYF
TRBV15	-	-	TRBJ2-7	TGTGCCACCAGCAGAGTAGGAGGGGACGACGAGCAGTACTTC	CATSRVGGDDEQYF
TRBV15	-	-	TRBJ1-5	TGTGCCACCAGCAGAGATTTCTTTGGGGTGAGGGAGACCCAGCATTTT	CATSRDFFGVRETQHF
TRBV7-9	-	-	TRBJ2-2	TGTGCCAGCAGCTTAGCGGGGAACACCGGGGAGCTGTTTTTT	CASSLAGNTGELFF
TRBV15	-	-	TRBJ1-4	TGTGCCACCAGCACGGAGAATGAAAAACTGTTTTTT	CATSTENEKLFF
TRBV7-8	-	many	TRBJ1-1	TGTGCCAGCAGCTTAGCGGGAGGAGCCGATACGCAGGATTTCTTT	CASSLAGGADTQDFF
TRBV7-9	-	-	TRBJ2-7	TGTGCCAGCAGCTCACAGAGCTCCTACGAGCAGTACTTC	CASSSQSSYEQYF
TRBV12-3/TRBV12-4	-	many	TRBJ2-5	TGTGCCAGCAGTTCCCCCCCAGAGACCCAGTACTTC	CASSSPPETQYF
TRBV7-3	-	-	TRBJ2-5	TGCGCCAGCAGCAAAGGCCTTGCAGGTGGCTACACCTACTTC	CASSKGLAGGYTYF
TRBV4-1	-	many	TRBJ1-1	TGCGCCAGCAGCCAAGATGAGTCACGCAACACTGAAGCTTTCTTT	CASSQDESRNTEAFF
TRBV15	-	-	TRBJ2-7	TGTGCCACCAGCAGGCGGTCCAGCCAAGACAACCAGTACTTC	CATSRRSSQDNQYF